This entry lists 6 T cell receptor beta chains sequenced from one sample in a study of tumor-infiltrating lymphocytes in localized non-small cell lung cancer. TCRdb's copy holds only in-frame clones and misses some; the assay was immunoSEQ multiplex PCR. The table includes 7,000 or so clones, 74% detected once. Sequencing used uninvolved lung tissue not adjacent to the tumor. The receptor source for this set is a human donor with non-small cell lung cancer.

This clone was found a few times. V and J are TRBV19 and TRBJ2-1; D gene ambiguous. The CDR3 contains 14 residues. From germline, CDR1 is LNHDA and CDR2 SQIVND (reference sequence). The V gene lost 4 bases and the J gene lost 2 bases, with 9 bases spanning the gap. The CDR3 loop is CASSRLETYNEQFF. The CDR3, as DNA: TGTGCCAGTAGTAGGCTAGAGACCTACAATGAGCAGTTCTTC. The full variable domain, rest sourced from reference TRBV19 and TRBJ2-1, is DGGITQSPKYLFRKEGQNVTLSCEQNLNHDAMYWYRQDPGQGLRLIYYSQIVNDFQKGDIAEGYSVSREKKESFPLTVTSAQKNPTAFYLCASSRLETYNEQFFGPGTRLTVL.

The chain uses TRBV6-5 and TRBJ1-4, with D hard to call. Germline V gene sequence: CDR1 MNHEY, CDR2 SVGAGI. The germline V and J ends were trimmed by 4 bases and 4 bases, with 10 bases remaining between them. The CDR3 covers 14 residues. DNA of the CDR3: TGTGCCAGCAGTTTAGGCAAAAATAATGAAAAACTGTTTTTT. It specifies CASSLGKNNEKLFF.

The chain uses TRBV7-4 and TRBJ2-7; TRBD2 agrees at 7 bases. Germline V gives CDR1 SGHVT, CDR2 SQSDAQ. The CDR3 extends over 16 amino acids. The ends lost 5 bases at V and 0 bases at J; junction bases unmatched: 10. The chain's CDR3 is CASSISRDYFSYEQYF. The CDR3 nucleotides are TGTGCCAGCAGCATTAGCCGGGACTATTTCTCCTACGAGCAGTACTTC.

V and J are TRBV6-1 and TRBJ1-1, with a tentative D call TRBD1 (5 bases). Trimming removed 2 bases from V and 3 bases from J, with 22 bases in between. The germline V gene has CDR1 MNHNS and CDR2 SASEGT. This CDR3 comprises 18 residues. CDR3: CASSEWVGALQGDTEAFF. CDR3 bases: TGTGCCAGCAGTGAATGGGTAGGGGCCCTTCAGGGAGACACTGAAGCTTTCTTT.

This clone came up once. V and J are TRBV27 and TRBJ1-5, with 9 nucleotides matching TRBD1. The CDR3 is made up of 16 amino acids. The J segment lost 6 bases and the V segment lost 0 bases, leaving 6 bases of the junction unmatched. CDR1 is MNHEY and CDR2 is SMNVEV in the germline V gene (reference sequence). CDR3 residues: CASSLSGQGMGQPQHF. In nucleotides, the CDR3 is TGTGCCAGCAGTTTATCGGGACAGGGCATGGGTCAGCCCCAGCATTTT.

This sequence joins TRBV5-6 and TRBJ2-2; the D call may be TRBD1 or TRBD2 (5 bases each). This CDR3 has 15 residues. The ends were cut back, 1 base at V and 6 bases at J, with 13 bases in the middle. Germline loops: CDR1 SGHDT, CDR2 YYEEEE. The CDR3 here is CASSLIVRDAGELFF. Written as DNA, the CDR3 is TGTGCCAGCAGCTTGATCGTTAGGGACGCCGGGGAGCTGTTTTTT.